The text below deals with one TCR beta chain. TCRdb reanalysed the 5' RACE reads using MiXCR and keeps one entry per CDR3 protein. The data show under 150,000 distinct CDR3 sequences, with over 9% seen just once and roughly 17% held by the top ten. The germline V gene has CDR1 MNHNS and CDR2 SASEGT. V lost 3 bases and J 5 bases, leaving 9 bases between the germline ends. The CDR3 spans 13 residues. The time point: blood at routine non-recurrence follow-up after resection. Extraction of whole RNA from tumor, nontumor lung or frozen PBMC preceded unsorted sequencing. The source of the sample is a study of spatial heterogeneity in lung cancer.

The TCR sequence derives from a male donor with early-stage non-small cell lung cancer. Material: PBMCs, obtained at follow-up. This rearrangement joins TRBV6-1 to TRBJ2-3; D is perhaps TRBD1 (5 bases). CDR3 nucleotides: TGTGCCAGCAGTGATTGGGGCGTAGATACGCAGTATTTT. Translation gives CASSDWGVDTQYF.